What follows are 17 T cell receptor beta chains derived from one specimen sequenced in a study of cytotoxic CD8 clonotypes in ibrutinib-treated CLL. Libraries were prepared by immunoSEQ multiplex PCR; TCRdb keeps only in-frame clonotypes and omits some of them. The data show roughly 220,000 clones, approximately 79% seen once. The input for sequencing was PBMCs, taken after 12 months of ibrutinib treatment. The receptors here all came from a human donor with chronic lymphocytic leukemia.

CDR3 sequence: CASSLWTGNGNTEAFF. In DNA form, the CDR3 reads TGTGCCAGCAGTTTATGGACGGGGAACGGGAACACTGAAGCTTTCTTT. This chain links TRBV28 with TRBJ1-1; no firm D call. Germline assignment: CDR1 MDHEN and CDR2 SYDVKM. The ends were cut back, 0 bases at V and 1 base at J, with 12 bases in the middle. The CDR3 sequence is 16 residues long.

V and J are TRBV7-8 and TRBJ1-6, with D hard to call. Germline V gene sequence: CDR1 SGHVS, CDR2 FQNEAQ. V was shortened by 1 base and J by 4 bases, with 5 bases between the two germline ends. The CDR3 extends over 14 amino acids. CDR3 amino acids: CASSLVAYNSPLHF. The CDR3 region has the DNA TGTGCCAGCAGCTTAGTAGCTTATAATTCACCCCTCCACTTT.

The chain is built from TRBV7-3 and TRBJ1-2; TRBD1 matches at 9 bases. With 5 bases clipped from V and 3 bases from J, the junction kept 7 bases outside the gene matches. Germline CDR1 reads SGHTA; CDR2 reads FQGTGA. The CDR3 has 15 residues. This CDR3 is CASSPTGGGDYGYTF. The CDR3 DNA reads TGTGCCAGCAGCCCAACAGGGGGCGGAGACTATGGCTACACCTTC.

This chain links TRBV9 with TRBJ2-2; D might be TRBD1 (6 bases). The length of the CDR3 is 17 residues. Trimming left V 1 base short and J 1 base short, with 14 bases between. Germline V gene lookup returns CDR1 SGDLS and CDR2 YYNGEE. The CDR3 DNA reads as TGTGCCAGCAGCGTACCCACAGGGACCCTGAACACCGGGGAGCTGTTTTTT. Translated: CASSVPTGTLNTGELFF. The full variable domain, in which reference TRBV9 and TRBJ2-2 provide the parts outside the CDR3, is DSGVTQTPKHLITATGQRVTLRCSPRSGDLSVYWYQQSLDQGLQFLIQYYNGEERAKGNILERFSAQQFPDLHSELNLSSLELGDSALYFCASSVPTGTLNTGELFFGEGSRLTVL.

The chain has TRBV11-2 and TRBJ2-5; no definite D call. CDR1 is SGHAT and CDR2 is FQNNGV in the germline V gene. Trimming took off 5 bases at V and 4 bases at J, with 8 bases between the two ends. The CDR3 totals 12 residues. The CDR3 region has the DNA TGTGCCAGCAGCCCCCTGAGAGAGACCCAGTACTTC. Encoded protein: CASSPLRETQYF.

V and J are TRBV5-1 and TRBJ2-2; D may match TRBD1 or TRBD2 (5 bases each). V was shortened by 5 bases and J by 0 bases, with 11 bases between the two germline ends. CDR3 length equals 15 residues. The germline V gene has CDR1 SGHRS and CDR2 YFSETQ. The CDR3 reads CASRDGTSNTGELFF. The DNA for the CDR3 is TGCGCCAGCAGGGACGGGACCTCGAACACCGGGGAGCTGTTTTTT. Based on the CDR3 plus reference TRBV5-1 and TRBJ2-2, the full variable domain is KAGVTQTPRYLIKTRGQQVTLSCSPISGHRSVSWYQQTPGQGLQFLFEYFSETQRNKGNFPGRFSGRQFSNSRSEMNVSTLELGDSALYLCASRDGTSNTGELFFGEGSRLTVL.

The chain employs TRBV10-3 and TRBJ2-2; no definite D call. Germline V gives CDR1 ENHRY, CDR2 SYGVKD. The CDR3 has 13 amino acids. V lost 4 bases and J lost 8, with 11 bases in between. CDR3 sequence reads: CAISGPNLGELFF. CDR3 nucleotide sequence: TGTGCCATCAGTGGTCCCAACCTGGGGGAGCTGTTTTTT.

The CDR3 reads CATFGAIALYGYTF. In nucleotides, the CDR3 is TGTGCCACCTTCGGAGCAATTGCCCTCTATGGCTACACCTTC. The chain has TRBV2 and TRBJ1-2; the D is unclear. The V end was cut by 10 bases, the J end by 4 bases, with 19 bases between. Germline V gene data show CDR1 as SNHLY and CDR2 as FYNNEI. This CDR3 has 14 residues.

The CDR3 protein is CASSLGTTVSNEQFF. CDR3 DNA: TGTGCCAGCAGCTTGGGGACTACCGTATCCAATGAGCAGTTCTTC. This chain connects TRBV5-5 to TRBJ2-1, with D possibly being TRBD2 (6 bases). V was trimmed by 0 bases and J by 6 bases, leaving 13 bases between them. This CDR3 comprises 15 residues. CDR1 and CDR2 from the germline V gene are SGHKS and YYEKEE (reference sequence).

V is TRBV18 and J is TRBJ1-2, with 7 bases matching TRBD1. Germline V gene data show CDR1 as KGHSH and CDR2 as LQKENI. Losses at the gene ends were 3 bases for V and 2 bases for J; bases not matched to a gene: 6. This CDR3 spans 15 amino acids. In nucleotides, the CDR3 is TGTGCCAGCTCACCGGCTCAGGGGGTCAACTATGGCTACACCTTC. Amino acid sequence: CASSPAQGVNYGYTF.

This sequence joins TRBV7-2 and TRBJ1-1; 10 bases map to TRBD1. The CDR3 covers 14 residues. The germline CDR1 and CDR2 sequences are SGHTA and FQGNSA. V trimming: 6 bases; J trimming: 5 bases; junction bases outside the gene matches: 6. The CDR3 bases are TGTGCCAGCAGGCGACAGGGGGCAGGGACTGAAGCTTTCTTT. This gives the protein CASRRQGAGTEAFF.

The chain carries TRBV2 and TRBJ2-3; perhaps D is TRBD1 or TRBD2 (5 bases each). This CDR3 is built from 14 residues. Germline-derived CDR1 and CDR2 are SNHLY and FYNNEI. V lost 7 bases to trimming and J lost 7 bases, with 18 bases between them. The chain's CDR3 is CASMPTGPSYTQYF. CDR3 DNA sequence: TGTGCCAGCATGCCCACGGGGCCCAGTTATACGCAGTATTTT.

The rearrangement uses TRBV4-2 and TRBJ2-5; 10 bases match TRBD1. The length of the CDR3 is 17 residues. With 5 bases clipped from V and 2 bases from J, the junction kept 11 bases outside the gene matches. Per germline, CDR1 LGHNA and CDR2 YNFKEQ. The CDR3 DNA follows: TGTGCCAGCAGCGAAGTCAGAGTGGGACAGGGGCAAGAGACCCAGTACTTC. Translation: CASSEVRVGQGQETQYF.

This clone was picked up one time. The chain combines TRBV19 with TRBJ2-1, with 9 positions matching TRBD1. This CDR3 spans 16 amino acids. Germline V CDR1 and CDR2: LNHDA, SQIVND (reference sequence). Trimming at V came to 3 bases and at J to 5 bases, leaving 8 bases not matched to a gene. The CDR3 spells CASSISGQGRNNEQFF. The DNA for the CDR3 is TGTGCCAGTAGTATTAGTGGACAGGGGCGTAACAATGAGCAGTTCTTC.

V and J are TRBV6-5 and TRBJ2-2; D ambiguous. Germline V CDR1 and CDR2: MNHEY, SVGAGI. Trimming removed 8 bases at V and 1 base at J, with 14 bases between. The CDR3 contains 15 residues. CDR3 protein: CASRAPYKNTGELFF. CDR3 sequence (DNA): TGTGCCAGCCGTGCTCCCTACAAGAACACCGGGGAGCTGTTTTTT.

The J gene is TRBJ1-1, the V gene TRBV5-1, with a possible D match to TRBD1 (6 bases). Germline V CDR1 and CDR2: SGHRS, YFSETQ. Deletions cut 0 bases from V and 4 bases from J, with 13 bases between. There are 15 residues in the CDR3. The CDR3 nucleotides are TGCGCCAGCAGCTTGGGTGGGGGGCGCGGCACTGAAGCTTTCTTT. Amino acids: CASSLGGGRGTEAFF.

The chain uses TRBV5-1 and TRBJ2-7; 7 nucleotides align to TRBD1. Losses at the gene ends were 4 bases for V and 3 bases for J; bases not matched to a gene: 7. Per the germline V gene, CDR1 is SGHRS and CDR2 is YFSETQ. This CDR3 spans 14 amino acids. Here the CDR3 DNA reads TGCGCCAGCAGCCCGGAAGGGGGCTTCTACGAGCAGTACTTC. This translates into CASSPEGGFYEQYF.